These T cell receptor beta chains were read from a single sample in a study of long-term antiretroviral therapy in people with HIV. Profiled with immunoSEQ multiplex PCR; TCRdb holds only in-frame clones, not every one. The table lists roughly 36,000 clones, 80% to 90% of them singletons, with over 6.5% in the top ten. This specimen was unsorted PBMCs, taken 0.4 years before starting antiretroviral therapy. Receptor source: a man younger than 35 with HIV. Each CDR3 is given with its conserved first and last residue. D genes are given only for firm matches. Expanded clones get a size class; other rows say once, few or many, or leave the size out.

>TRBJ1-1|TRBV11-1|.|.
CASSLVQTTNTEAFF
TGTGCCAGCAGCTTAGTGCAGACCACAAACACTGAAGCTTTCTTT
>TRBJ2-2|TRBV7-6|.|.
CASSRNRLGSQNTGELFF
TGTGCCAGCAGCCGGAACCGACTGGGAAGCCAAAACACCGGGGAGCTGTTTTTT
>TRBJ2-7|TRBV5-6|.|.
CASSFGGYVGRGVYYEQYF
TGTGCCAGCAGCTTCGGTGGGTATGTGGGCAGAGGGGTCTACTACGAGCAGTACTTC
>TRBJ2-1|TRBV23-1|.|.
CASSQSGFVRTSNEQFF
TGCGCCAGCAGTCAATCGGGGTTTGTCCGGACCAGCAATGAGCAGTTCTTC
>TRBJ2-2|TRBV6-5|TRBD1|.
CASSPGQGNTGELFF
TGTGCCAGCAGCCCGGGACAGGGAAACACCGGGGAGCTGTTTTTT
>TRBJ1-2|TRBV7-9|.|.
CASSLGQENYGYTF
TGTGCCAGCAGCCTAGGACAAGAAAACTATGGCTACACCTTC
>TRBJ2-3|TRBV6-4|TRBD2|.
CASSDYSSGETDTQYF
TGTGCCAGCAGTGACTATTCTAGCGGGGAAACAGATACGCAGTATTTT
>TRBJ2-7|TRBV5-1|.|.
CASSLVGRGRHEQYF
TGCGCCAGCAGCTTGGTGGGCAGGGGCAGGCACGAGCAGTACTTC
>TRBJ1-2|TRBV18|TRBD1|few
CASSPTRTGYGYTF
TGTGCCAGCTCCCCCACCCGGACAGGCTATGGCTACACCTTC
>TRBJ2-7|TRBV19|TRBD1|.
CASSIRLTQGTSYEQYF
TGTGCCAGTAGTATACGACTGACACAGGGGACCTCCTACGAGCAGTACTTC
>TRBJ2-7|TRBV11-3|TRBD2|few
CASSTGTRGGYEQYF
TGTGCCAGCAGCACAGGGACTAGGGGCGGATACGAGCAGTACTTC
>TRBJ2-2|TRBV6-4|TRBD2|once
CASSTSANTGELFF
TGTGCCAGCAGCACTAGCGCGAACACCGGGGAGCTGTTTTTT
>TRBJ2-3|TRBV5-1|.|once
CASSLTSPTDTQYF
TGCGCCAGCAGCTTGACTAGCCCCACAGATACGCAGTATTTT
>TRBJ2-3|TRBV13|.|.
CASSTRKGGPTDTQYF
TGTGCCAGCAGCACCCGAAAGGGGGGACCCACAGATACGCAGTATTTT
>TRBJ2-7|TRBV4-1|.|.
CASSQDYTYEQYF
TGCGCCAGCAGCCAAGATTATACCTACGAGCAGTACTTC
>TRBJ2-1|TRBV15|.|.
CATSLRTSFYNEQFF
TGTGCCACCAGCTTGCGGACGAGCTTCTACAATGAGCAGTTCTTC
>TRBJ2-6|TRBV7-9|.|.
CASKRWRGSGANVLTF
TGTGCCAGCAAGCGTTGGAGGGGGTCTGGGGCCAACGTCCTGACTTTC
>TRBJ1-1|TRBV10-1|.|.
CASSDLGHRLNTEAFF
TGCGCCAGCAGTGACCTCGGACATCGATTGAACACTGAAGCTTTCTTT
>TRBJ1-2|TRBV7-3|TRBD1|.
CASSPQGAGYGYTF
TGTGCCAGCAGCCCACAGGGGGCGGGCTATGGCTACACCTTC
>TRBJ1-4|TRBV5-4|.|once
CASSPDRATNEKLFF
TGTGCCAGCAGCCCGGACAGAGCAACTAATGAAAAACTGTTTTTT
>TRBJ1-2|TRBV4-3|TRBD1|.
CASSQGSNEQGALGYTF
TGCGCCAGCAGCCAAGGTTCAAATGAACAGGGGGCGCTTGGCTACACCTTC
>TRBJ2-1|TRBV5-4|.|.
CASSLSVRGVGANEQFF
TGTGCCAGCAGCTTGTCCGTTAGGGGGGTCGGGGCCAATGAGCAGTTCTTC
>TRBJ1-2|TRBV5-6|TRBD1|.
CASSSQRQGFVGGYTF
TGTGCCAGCAGCTCTCAACGACAGGGTTTTGTTGGTGGCTACACCTTC
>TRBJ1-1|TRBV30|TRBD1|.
CAWSRDRVYEAFF
TGTGCCTGGTCCCGGGACAGGGTTTATGAAGCTTTCTTT
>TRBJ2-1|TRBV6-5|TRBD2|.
CASSSATSGGGRSVF
TGTGCCAGCAGTTCGGCGACTAGCGGGGGGGGTCGTTCGGTCTTC
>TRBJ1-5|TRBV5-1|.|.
CASSLEGPPGNQPQHF
TGCGCCAGCAGCTTGGAAGGACCTCCTGGCAATCAGCCCCAGCATTTT
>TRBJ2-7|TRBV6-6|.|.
CASNSWGRYEQYF
TGTGCCAGCAATTCTTGGGGGAGATACGAGCAGTACTTC
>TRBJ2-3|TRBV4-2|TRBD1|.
CASSQDLPGTGIDTQYF
TGTGCCAGCAGCCAAGATCTTCCCGGGACAGGGATAGATACGCAGTATTTT
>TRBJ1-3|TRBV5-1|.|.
CASSLSTGNTIYF
TGCGCCAGCAGCCTGTCTACTGGAAACACCATATATTTT
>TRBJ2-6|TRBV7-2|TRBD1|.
CASSLAQGTGGSGANVLTF
TGTGCCAGCAGCTTAGCGCAAGGGACAGGGGGATCTGGGGCCAACGTCCTGACTTTC
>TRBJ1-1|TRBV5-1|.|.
CASSSGFGNTEAFF
TGCGCCAGCAGCTCGGGGTTTGGGAACACTGAAGCTTTCTTT
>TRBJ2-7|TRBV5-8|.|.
CASSFGVSYEQYF
TGTGCCAGCAGCTTCGGGGTCTCCTACGAGCAGTACTTC
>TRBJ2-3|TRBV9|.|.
CASSVGWGPNTDTQYF
TGTGCCAGCAGCGTAGGGTGGGGGCCAAACACAGATACGCAGTATTTT
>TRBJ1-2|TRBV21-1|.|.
CASSLGPVYGYTF
TGTGCCAGCAGCTTAGGACCGGTCTATGGCTACACCTTC
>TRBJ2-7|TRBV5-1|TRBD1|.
CASSLESRQGDHEQYF
TGCGCCAGCAGCTTGGAAAGCCGACAGGGGGACCACGAGCAGTACTTC
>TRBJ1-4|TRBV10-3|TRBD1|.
CAISEGTATNEKLFF
TGTGCCATCAGTGAAGGGACAGCAACTAATGAAAAACTGTTTTTT
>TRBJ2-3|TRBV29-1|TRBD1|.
CSVEGQGFTDTQYF
TGCAGCGTTGAAGGACAGGGGTTCACAGATACGCAGTATTTT
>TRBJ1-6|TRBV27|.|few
CASSLGYWGSPLHF
TGTGCCAGCAGTTTAGGTTATTGGGGTTCACCCCTCCACTTT
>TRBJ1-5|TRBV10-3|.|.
CAISEKVVGGDQPQHF
TGTGCCATCAGTGAAAAGGTCGTGGGGGGCGATCAGCCCCAGCATTTT
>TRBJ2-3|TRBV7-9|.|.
CASSLVPTNLWNADTQYF
TGTGCCAGCAGCTTAGTCCCGACTAACCTATGGAACGCAGATACGCAGTATTTT
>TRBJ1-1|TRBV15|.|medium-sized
CASKPREGRDEAFF
TGTGCCTCCAAGCCCAGAGAGGGAAGGGATGAAGCTTTCTTT
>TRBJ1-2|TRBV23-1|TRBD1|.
CASSPIYGQVDYGYTF
TGCGCCAGCAGTCCCATCTATGGACAGGTCGACTATGGCTACACCTTC